This TCR beta chain was retrieved from a study of T cells in Graves' hyperthyroidism and ophthalmopathy. Findings and caveats of the study: Blood shared most expanded thyroid clonotypes above 0.001. A 13 V-J model separated ophthalmopathy from stable hyperthyroidism.

From germline, CDR1 is LGHDT and CDR2 YNNKEL (reference sequence). The CDR3 is 17 residues long. Unmatched junction bases numbered 5, after V lost 0 bases and J lost 3 bases. RNA transcripts gave rise to amplified TCR beta CDR3 regions. Initially, a first-round RT-PCR of the TCR CDR3 employed the HTBI primer set. TCRdb processed the multiplex PCR reads anew with MiXCR; each CDR3 protein has one entry. The sample has some 300,000 distinct CDR3 sequences, about an eighth seen once; the top ten hold 6.5% to 10%. This clonotype was observed a few times. Its antigen remains unidentified. The clonotype comes from a woman in her thirties or forties with Graves' hyperthyroidism. The rearrangement links TRBV3-1 to TRBJ2-2, with 9 bases identical to TRBD1. What was sequenced was blood. CDR3 sequence: CASSQDAGTGYTGELFF. The CDR3 coding sequence is TGTGCCAGCAGCCAAGATGCCGGGACAGGGTACACCGGGGAGCTGTTTTTT. The full variable domain, in which reference TRBV3-1 and TRBJ2-2 provide the parts outside the CDR3, is DTAVSQTPKYLVTQMGNDKSIKCEQNLGHDTMYWYKQDSKKFLKIMFSYNNKELIINETVPNRFSPKSPDKAHLNLHINSLELGDSAVYFCASSQDAGTGYTGELFFGEGSRLTVL.